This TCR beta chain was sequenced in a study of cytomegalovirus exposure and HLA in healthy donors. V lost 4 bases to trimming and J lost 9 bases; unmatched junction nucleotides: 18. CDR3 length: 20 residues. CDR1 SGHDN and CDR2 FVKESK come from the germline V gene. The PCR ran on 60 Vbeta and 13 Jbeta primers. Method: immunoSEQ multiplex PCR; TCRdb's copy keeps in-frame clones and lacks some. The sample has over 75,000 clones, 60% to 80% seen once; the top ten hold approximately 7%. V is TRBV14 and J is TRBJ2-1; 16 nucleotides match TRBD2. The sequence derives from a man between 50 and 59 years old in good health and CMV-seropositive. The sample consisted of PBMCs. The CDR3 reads CASSPIPKGLAGGLMGEQFF. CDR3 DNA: TGTGCCAGCAGCCCCATACCCAAGGGACTAGCGGGGGGGCTTATGGGTGAGCAGTTCTTC. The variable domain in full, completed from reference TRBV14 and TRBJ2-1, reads EAGVTQFPSHSVIEKGQTVTLRCDPISGHDNLYWYRRVMGKEIKFLLHFVKESKQDESGMPNNRFLAERTGGTYSTLKVQPAELEDSGVYFCASSPIPKGLAGGLMGEQFFGPGTRLTVL.